A selection of T cell receptor beta chains follows, all from one sample in a study of tissue T cells after allogeneic stem cell transplantation. Clones were read by immunoSEQ multiplex PCR, and TCRdb kept only the in-frame ones, dropping some. This table has approximately 8,800 clones, 45% to 70% appearing once. This material consisted of tissue from the jejunum, taken at autopsy. These receptors came from a female donor at least 60 years old with lung cancer. CDR3s include the opening cysteine and the closing phenylalanine or tryptophan. The D gene is left open where the match is weak. Clone size, where shown, is once, few, many, or a class for clones that have expanded.

V	J	size	D	CDR3	DNA
TRBV19	TRBJ2-7	few	-	CASSTSPGRAPYFYEQYF	TGTGCCAGTAGTACATCTCCTGGTCGAGCCCCTTATTTCTACGAGCAGTACTTC
TRBV29-1	TRBJ2-2	medium-sized	TRBD2	CSVGLAGGTGELFF	TGCAGCGTTGGTTTAGCGGGGGGGACCGGGGAGCTGTTTTTT
TRBV7-2	TRBJ2-1	-	TRBD2	CASRGTSGGPSRYNEQFF	TGTGCCAGCAGGGGGACTAGCGGGGGACCTAGCAGATACAATGAGCAGTTCTTC
TRBV29-1	TRBJ1-5	few	TRBD1	CSVDQGASQPQHF	TGCAGCGTTGACCAGGGGGCGAGTCAGCCCCAGCATTTT
TRBV11-2	TRBJ2-5	-	-	CASSFLGNREETQYF	TGTGCCAGCAGCTTTCTCGGGAACCGGGAAGAGACCCAGTACTTC
TRBV29-1	TRBJ2-4	-	-	CSVERDSRQYF	TGCAGCGTTGAGAGGGACTCCAGGCAGTACTTC
TRBV10-1	TRBJ2-7	-	-	CASSKDIRGEQYF	TGCGCCAGCAGCAAAGACATTAGGGGCGAGCAGTACTTC
TRBV4-1	TRBJ2-7	-	-	CASSQEGTYEQYF	TGCGCCAGCAGCCAGGAGGGGACCTACGAGCAGTACTTC
TRBV6-4	TRBJ1-2	-	-	CASSPGPSGPQVF	TGTGCCAGCAGTCCCGGGCCCTCCGGCCCTCAAGTCTTC
TRBV4-1	TRBJ1-5	-	-	CASSQGLTGYQPQHF	TGCGCCAGCAGCCAAGGGCTAACAGGGTATCAGCCCCAGCATTTT
TRBV7-3	TRBJ2-3	-	-	CASSGGEGDGTDTQYF	TGTGCCAGCAGCGGAGGGGAGGGGGACGGCACAGATACGCAGTATTTT
TRBV18	TRBJ2-5	-	TRBD2	CASSPGLAGGPRETQYF	TGTGCCAGCTCCCCCGGACTAGCGGGGGGGCCGAGGGAGACCCAGTACTTC
TRBV2	TRBJ2-5	-	TRBD2	CASSYRLTSGGYQETQYF	TGTGCCAGCAGCTACCGGTTGACTAGCGGGGGGTACCAAGAGACCCAGTACTTC
TRBV11-3	TRBJ2-1	-	-	CASSPSPGRLSYNEQFF	TGTGCCAGCAGCCCTTCGCCGGGGAGACTATCCTACAATGAGCAGTTCTTC
TRBV6-6	TRBJ1-5	-	TRBD1	CASSPGQGSNQPQHF	TGTGCCAGCAGCCCGGGACAGGGCAGCAATCAGCCCCAGCATTTT
TRBV5-1	TRBJ2-7	-	TRBD1	CASSLRTGGRDEQYF	TGCGCCAGCAGCCTCCGGACAGGCGGGCGGGACGAGCAGTACTTC
TRBV19	TRBJ2-7	-	-	CASSTGGFGYEQYF	TGTGCCAGTAGTACGGGGGGCTTTGGGTACGAGCAGTACTTC
TRBV7-9	TRBJ2-5	-	TRBD2	CASSLAGETQYF	TGTGCCAGCAGCCTAGCGGGGGAGACCCAGTACTTC
TRBV7-3	TRBJ2-3	-	TRBD2	CASSLSLGTSGSDTQYF	TGTGCCAGCAGCTTAAGTTTGGGGACTAGCGGTTCAGATACGCAGTATTTT
TRBV19	TRBJ1-6	-	-	CASMPDSIASPLHF	TGTGCCAGTATGCCGGACAGCATCGCCTCACCCCTCCACTTT
TRBV4-1	TRBJ1-2	few	TRBD1	CASSPALGQGLSGYTF	TGCGCCAGCAGCCCTGCGTTGGGACAGGGTTTGAGTGGCTACACCTTC
TRBV28	TRBJ2-5	few	-	CASNQGLETQYF	TGTGCCAGCAATCAGGGGTTGGAGACCCAGTACTTC
TRBV5-4	TRBJ2-4	-	TRBD1	CASSAGQENIQYF	TGTGCCAGCAGCGCCGGACAGGAAAACATTCAGTACTTC
TRBV30	TRBJ2-1	-	TRBD2	CAWRGRGVLSSYNEQFF	TGTGCCTGGAGGGGGCGGGGGGTCCTCAGCTCCTACAATGAGCAGTTCTTC